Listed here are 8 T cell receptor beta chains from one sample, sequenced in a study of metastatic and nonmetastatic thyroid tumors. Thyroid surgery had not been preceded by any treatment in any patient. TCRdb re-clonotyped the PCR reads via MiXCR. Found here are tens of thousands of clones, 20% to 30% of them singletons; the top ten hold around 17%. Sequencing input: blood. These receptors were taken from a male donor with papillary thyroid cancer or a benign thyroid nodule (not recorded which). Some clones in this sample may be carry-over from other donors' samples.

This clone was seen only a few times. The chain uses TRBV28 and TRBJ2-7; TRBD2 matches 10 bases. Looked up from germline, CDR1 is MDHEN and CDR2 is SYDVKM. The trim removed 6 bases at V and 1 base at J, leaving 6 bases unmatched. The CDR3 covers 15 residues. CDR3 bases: TGTGCCAGCAGCCCAACTAGCGGGGAGTCCTACGAGCAGTACTTC. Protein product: CASSPTSGESYEQYF.

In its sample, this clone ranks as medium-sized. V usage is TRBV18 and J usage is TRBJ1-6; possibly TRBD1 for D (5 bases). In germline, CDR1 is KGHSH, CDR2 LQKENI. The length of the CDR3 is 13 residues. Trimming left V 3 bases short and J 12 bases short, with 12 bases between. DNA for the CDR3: TGTGCCAGCTCACCTAACGAGGGGAAACCCCTCCACTTT. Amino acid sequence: CASSPNEGKPLHF.

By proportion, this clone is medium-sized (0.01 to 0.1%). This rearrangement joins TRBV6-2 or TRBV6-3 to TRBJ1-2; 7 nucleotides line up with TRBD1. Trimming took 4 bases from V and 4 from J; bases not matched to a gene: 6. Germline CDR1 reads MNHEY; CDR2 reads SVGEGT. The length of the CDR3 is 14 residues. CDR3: CASSSGTALYGYTF. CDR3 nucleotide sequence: TGTGCCAGCAGTTCAGGGACAGCCCTCTATGGCTACACCTTC.

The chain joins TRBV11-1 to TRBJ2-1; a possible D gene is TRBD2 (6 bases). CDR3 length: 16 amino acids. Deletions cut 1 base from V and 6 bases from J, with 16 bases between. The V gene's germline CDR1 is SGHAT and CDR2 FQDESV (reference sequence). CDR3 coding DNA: TGTGCCAGCAGCTTAGAAGGGTGGCGGGGTGGCAATGAGCAGTTCTTC. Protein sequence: CASSLEGWRGGNEQFF. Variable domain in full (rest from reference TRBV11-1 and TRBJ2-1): EAEVAQSPRYKITEKSQAVAFWCDPISGHATLYWYRQILGQGPELLVQFQDESVVDDSQLPKDRFSAERLKGVDSTLKIQPAELGDSAMYLCASSLEGWRGGNEQFFGPGTRLTVL.

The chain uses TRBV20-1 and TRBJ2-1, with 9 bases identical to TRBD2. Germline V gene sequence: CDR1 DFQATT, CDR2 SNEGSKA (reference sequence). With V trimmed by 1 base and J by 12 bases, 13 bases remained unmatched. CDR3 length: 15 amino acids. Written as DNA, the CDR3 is TGCAGTGCTAGAGCGGCGGGAGGGCCATCTCTGTCGCAGTTCTTC. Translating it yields CSARAAGGPSLSQFF.

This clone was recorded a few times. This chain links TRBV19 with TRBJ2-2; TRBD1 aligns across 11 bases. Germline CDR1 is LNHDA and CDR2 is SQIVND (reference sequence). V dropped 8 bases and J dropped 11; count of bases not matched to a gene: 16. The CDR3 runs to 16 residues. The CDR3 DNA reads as TGTGCCAGTCGCGGACAGGGGGCTGCTAACACCGTTGAGCTGTTTTTT. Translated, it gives CASRGQGAANTVELFF.

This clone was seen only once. The CDR3 nucleotides read TGTGCCAGCAGTTTATCCCCCACAGGAACCCAGGAGCAGTTCTTC. Translation: CASSLSPTGTQEQFF. The V call is TRBV28, the J call TRBJ2-1, with D perhaps TRBD1 (5 bases). This CDR3 is 15 amino acids long. The germline V gene has CDR1 MDHEN and CDR2 SYDVKM. V was pared by 1 base and J by 10 bases, with 17 bases between. The entire variable domain, with the rest obtained from reference TRBV28 and TRBJ2-1, is as follows: DVKVTQSSRYLVKRTGEKVFLECVQDMDHENMFWYRQDPGLGLRLIYFSYDVKMKEKGDIPEGYSVSREKKERFSLILESASTNQTSMYLCASSLSPTGTQEQFFGPGTRLTVL.

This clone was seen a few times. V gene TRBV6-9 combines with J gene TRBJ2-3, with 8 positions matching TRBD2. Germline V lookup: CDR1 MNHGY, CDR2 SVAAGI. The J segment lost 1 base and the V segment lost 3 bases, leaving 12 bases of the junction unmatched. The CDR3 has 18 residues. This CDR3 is CASSYSKFRAGGTDTQYF. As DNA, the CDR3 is TGTGCCAGCAGTTACTCGAAGTTTAGAGCGGGAGGCACAGATACGCAGTATTTT.